This TCR beta chain emerged from a study of Ad26.COV2.S vaccination and SARS-CoV-2 variants. Across the study: COV1001, an Ad26.COV2.S trial, supplied this vaccine-arm donor.

Germline CDR1 is SNHLY and CDR2 is FYNNEI. Trimming took 1 base from V and 7 from J, leaving 13 bases between them. CDR3 size: 14 residues. Study-wide results and caveats: After vaccination, reports described spike-specific CD8+ and CD4+ T cell responses as showing substantial breadth.

Worth noting for this clone: Its antigen is as yet unknown.

Treatment given: around 19 received Ad26.COV2.S at low or high dose, single or two shots; 5 received placebo; per-sample allocation not given. On day 63 after the first injection, vaccine and placebo recipients gave samples. The shot given was an Ad26 vector that makes Wuhan-strain SARS-CoV-2 spike. Some clones are missing from TCRdb's copy, which holds only in-frame ones; the method was immunoSEQ multiplex PCR. The sample holds about 220,000 clones, roughly 88% seen once. The chain employs TRBV2 and TRBJ1-2, with TRBD1 as a possible D gene (5 bases). The clonotype was recovered from a person between 18 and 59 years old who received the Ad26.COV2.S COVID-19 vaccine or a placebo. The sample in question was peripheral blood, obtained in a trial of Ad26.COV2.S vaccine versus placebo. The DNA of the CDR3 is TGTGCCAGCAGTGAAGGGAACCAGGGTTCTGGCTACACCTTC. Amino acid sequence: CASSEGNQGSGYTF.